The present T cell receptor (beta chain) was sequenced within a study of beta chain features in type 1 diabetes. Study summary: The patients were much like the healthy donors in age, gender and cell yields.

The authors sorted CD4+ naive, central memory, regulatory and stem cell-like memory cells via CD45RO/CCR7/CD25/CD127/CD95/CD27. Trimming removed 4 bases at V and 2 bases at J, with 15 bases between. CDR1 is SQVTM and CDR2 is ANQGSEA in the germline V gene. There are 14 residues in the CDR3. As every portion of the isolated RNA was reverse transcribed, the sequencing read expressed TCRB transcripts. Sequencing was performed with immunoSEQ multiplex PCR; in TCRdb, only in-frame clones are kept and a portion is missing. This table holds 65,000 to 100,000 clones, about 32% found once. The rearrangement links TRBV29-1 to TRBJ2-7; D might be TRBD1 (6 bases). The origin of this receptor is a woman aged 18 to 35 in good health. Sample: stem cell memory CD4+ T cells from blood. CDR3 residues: CSVVGETGTYEQYF. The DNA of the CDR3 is TGCAGCGTTGTAGGGGAGACAGGCACCTACGAGCAGTACTTC.